Shown below are 17 T cell receptor beta chains from a single sample sequenced in a study of OX40 agonist ivuxolimab in advanced cancers. The protocol was immunoSEQ multiplex PCR, while the TCRdb copy is restricted to in-frame clones and leaves out a portion. The sample holds roughly 71,000 clones, about 87% seen once. The sample was CD4+ or CD8+ T cells sorted from blood, taken in a trial of the OX40 agonist ivuxolimab. The receptor set was obtained from an adult with an advanced solid tumor such as melanoma, head and neck, liver or kidney cancer.

The chain joins TRBV6-5 to TRBJ2-5; D may be TRBD2 (6 bases). Trimming left V 0 bases short and J 7 bases short, with 6 bases between. The CDR3 has 12 amino acids. The V gene's germline CDR1 is MNHEY and CDR2 SVGAGI. The CDR3 DNA reads TGTGCCAGCAGTTACTCGGAGGGGACCCAGTACTTC. Amino acid sequence: CASSYSEGTQYF.

The chain carries TRBV6-6 and TRBJ1-1, with D tentatively TRBD1 (6 bases). The ends were cut back, 6 bases at V and 5 bases at J, with 13 bases in the middle. Looked up from germline, CDR1 is MNHNY and CDR2 is SVGAGI (reference sequence). This CDR3 contains 13 residues. The CDR3 DNA sequence: TGTGCCAGCAGACCAGGCCAGGGGACTGAAGCTTTCTTT. Its translation is CASRPGQGTEAFF.

V is TRBV7-3 and J is TRBJ2-1; 8 bases line up with TRBD1. Looked up from germline, CDR1 is SGHTA and CDR2 is FQGTGA. J lost 5 bases, V lost 0 bases, and 0 bases had no gene match. CDR3 length: 14 amino acids. CDR3 region: CASSLTQGDNEQFF. The CDR3 region has the DNA TGTGCCAGCAGCTTAACACAGGGGGACAATGAGCAGTTCTTC.

The chain links TRBV11-2 to TRBJ2-7; TRBD2 agrees at 15 bases. V lost 3 bases, J lost 3 bases, and 9 bases stayed unmatched. The CDR3 is 18 residues long. Germline V lookup: CDR1 SGHAT, CDR2 FQNNGV. The CDR3 DNA reads TGTGCCAGCAGCTTTCGGGGACTAGCGGGAGGATACTTCTACGAGCAGTACTTC. Amino acid sequence: CASSFRGLAGGYFYEQYF. The full variable domain, completed using reference TRBV11-2 and TRBJ2-7, is EAGVAQSPRYKIIEKRQSVAFWCNPISGHATLYWYQQILGQGPKLLIQFQNNGVVDDSQLPKDRFSAERLKGVDSTLKIQPAKLEDSAVYLCASSFRGLAGGYFYEQYFGPGTRLTVT.

V is TRBV5-1 and J is TRBJ2-2; 7 bases agree with TRBD2. This CDR3 has 15 amino acids. Germline CDR1 is SGHRS and CDR2 is YFSETQ. J lost 3 bases, V lost 5 bases, and 7 bases had no gene match. CDR3 nucleotide sequence: TGCGCCAGCAGATCGTCTAGCGGCCACACCGGGGAGCTGTTTTTT. Its translation: CASRSSSGHTGELFF.

The chain joins TRBV30 to TRBJ2-2; D may be TRBD1 (5 bases). The CDR3 has 14 residues. V lost 4 bases and J 5 bases, leaving 14 bases between the germline ends. Germline CDR1 is GTSNPN and CDR2 is SVGIG (reference sequence). CDR3 DNA sequence: TGTGCCTGGAACAGGCCTCCACGAACCGGGGAGCTGTTTTTT. This codes for CAWNRPPRTGELFF.

This chain joins TRBV7-3 and TRBJ2-5; D gene unclear. The CDR3 length is 15 residues. The V gene lost 4 bases and the J gene lost 0 bases, with 12 bases spanning the gap. Looked up from germline, CDR1 is SGHTA and CDR2 is FQGTGA. DNA for the CDR3: TGTGCCAGCAGCTCAACGAAGAAGTACCAAGAGACCCAGTACTTC. Translation gives CASSSTKKYQETQYF.

CDR3 loop: CAISEGATVTYEQYF. DNA for the CDR3: TGTGCCATCAGTGAAGGGGCCACTGTCACCTACGAGCAGTACTTC. The J gene is TRBJ2-7, the V gene TRBV10-3; the D gene is possibly TRBD1 (5 bases). Trimming cost V 3 bases and J 2 bases, with 14 bases left between them. The CDR3 has 15 residues. Germline V gene data show CDR1 as ENHRY and CDR2 as SYGVKD.

This clone was counted a single time. The J gene is TRBJ1-5, the V gene TRBV5-1; D perhaps matches TRBD1 (5 bases). CDR3 length: 15 amino acids. V shed 1 base and J shed 1 base, with 9 bases lying between them. Germline CDR1 SGHRS, CDR2 YFSETQ. CDR3: CASSLLGTSNQPQHF. The CDR3 coding sequence is TGCGCCAGCAGCTTGCTAGGGACCAGCAATCAGCCCCAGCATTTT.

V gene TRBV7-9 combines with J gene TRBJ1-2, with 7 bases that match TRBD1. This CDR3 comprises 15 residues. V shed 2 bases and J 4 bases; nucleotides not matched to a gene: 7. The V gene's germline CDR1 is SEHNR and CDR2 FQNEAQ (reference sequence). CDR3 nucleotides: TGTGCCAGCAGCTTAAACGCACAGGGGTCCTATGGCTACACCTTC. Protein product: CASSLNAQGSYGYTF. Based on the CDR3 plus reference TRBV7-9 and TRBJ1-2, the full variable domain is DTGVSQNPRHKITKRGQNVTFRCDPISEHNRLYWYRQTLGQGPEFLTYFQNEAQLEKSRLLSDRFSAERPKGSFSTLEIQRTEQGDSAMYLCASSLNAQGSYGYTFGSGTRLTVV.

V and J are TRBV28 and TRBJ2-4; D not certain. This CDR3 spans 13 amino acids. V lost 6 bases, J lost 2 bases, and 8 bases lay in between. Per the germline V gene, CDR1 is MDHEN and CDR2 is SYDVKM. DNA of the CDR3: TGTGCCAGCAGAACAGAGTCCAAAAACATTCAGTACTTC. It specifies CASRTESKNIQYF. The full variable domain, completed using reference TRBV28 and TRBJ2-4, is DVKVTQSSRYLVKRTGEKVFLECVQDMDHENMFWYRQDPGLGLRLIYFSYDVKMKEKGDIPEGYSVSREKKERFSLILESASTNQTSMYLCASRTESKNIQYFGAGTRLSVL.

This rearrangement joins TRBV6-1 to TRBJ2-7, with 10 bases matching TRBD2. CDR3 size: 15 residues. The germline V gene has CDR1 MNHNS and CDR2 SASEGT. V was clipped by 4 bases and J by 6 bases; unmatched bases: 9. CDR3 sequence: CASSAITGTSAEQYF. The CDR3 DNA is TGTGCCAGCAGTGCGATAACCGGGACTAGCGCCGAGCAGTACTTC.

This chain joins TRBV19 and TRBJ2-7; D perhaps matches TRBD1 (5 bases). V was cut by 4 bases and J by 3 bases, with 19 bases left in between. The germline V gene has CDR1 LNHDA and CDR2 SQIVND (reference sequence). The CDR3 runs to 16 residues. As DNA, the CDR3 is TGTGCCAGTAGTAATCGGCAGGGTGCAAGTGGCTACGAGCAGTACTTC. It translates to CASSNRQGASGYEQYF.

The rearrangement links TRBV29-1 to TRBJ1-1; tentative D call: TRBD1 (6 bases). Germline V gives CDR1 SQVTM, CDR2 ANQGSEA. Trimming removed 7 bases at V and 1 base at J, with 13 bases between. CDR3 size: 13 residues. CDR3 sequence (DNA): TGCAGCGCTGCCGGGACACCGAACACTGAAGCTTTCTTT. Amino acids: CSAAGTPNTEAFF.

V gene TRBV7-2 combines with J gene TRBJ2-7; 10 nucleotides align to TRBD1. Germline CDR1 and CDR2: SGHTA and FQGNSA. CDR3 length equals 15 residues. V dropped 5 bases and J dropped 6; count of bases not matched to a gene: 10. The CDR3 nucleotides read TGTGCCAGCAGCCGAGAGGGGACAGGGGCCACCGAGCAGTACTTC. It translates to CASSREGTGATEQYF.

The rearrangement joins TRBV19 to TRBJ2-7; possible D gene TRBD1, 6 bases. This CDR3 region has 16 residues. Trimming removed 3 bases from V and 0 bases from J, with 15 bases in between. Germline CDR1 is LNHDA and CDR2 is SQIVND (reference sequence). The CDR3 DNA sequence: TGTGCCAGTAGTATCACCGGGACACAGGTCTCCTACGAGCAGTACTTC. Its protein product is CASSITGTQVSYEQYF.

This chain links TRBV6-6 with TRBJ2-5; possible D gene TRBD1, 6 bases. Germline V gives CDR1 MNHNY, CDR2 SVGAGI (reference sequence). V was shortened by 2 bases and J by 3 bases, with 13 bases between the two germline ends. The CDR3 is 15 residues long. CDR3: CASSYPQGSKETQYF. CDR3 sequence (DNA): TGTGCCAGCAGTTACCCACAGGGTTCTAAAGAGACCCAGTACTTC.